A single sample gave rise to the 27 T cell receptor beta chains below, sequenced in a study of T cell responses to AZD1222 COVID-19 vaccine. The data were produced by immunoSEQ multiplex PCR, yet TCRdb's version contains in-frame clones alone and is incomplete. The data contain approximately 77,000 clones, 92% of them singletons. The specimen was peripheral blood, collected on day 0 of MenACWY control vaccination. These TCRs come from an adult in good health.

J is TRBJ2-5 and V is TRBV3-1 (or the pseudogene TRBV3-2), with D possibly being TRBD2 (5 bases). Trimming stripped 4 bases from V and 5 bases from J, with 8 bases between. CDR1 and CDR2 from the germline V gene are LGHDT and YNNKEL (reference sequence). The CDR3 spans 12 residues. CDR3 amino acids: CASSRTEETQYF. The CDR3 bases are TGTGCCAGCAGCCGGACTGAGGAGACCCAGTACTTC.

The CDR3 DNA is TGTGCCAGCAGCTTAGCCGGGGGGACAGTCCAAGAGACCCAGTACTTC. Its protein product is CASSLAGGTVQETQYF. The chain is built from TRBV11-2 and TRBJ2-5, with D perhaps matching TRBD1 or TRBD2 (7 bases each). V was trimmed by 1 base and J by 1 base, leaving 13 bases between them. Germline loops: CDR1 SGHAT, CDR2 FQNNGV. The CDR3 loop spans 16 amino acids.

The gene calls are TRBV6-5 and TRBJ2-6; D is unresolved. Germline CDR1 MNHEY, CDR2 SVGAGI. The length of the CDR3 is 16 residues. V lost 0 bases to trimming and J lost 2 bases, with 8 bases between them. Here the CDR3 DNA reads TGTGCCAGCAGTTACTCTGAGATCCCTGGGGCCAACGTCCTGACTTTC. Its translation: CASSYSEIPGANVLTF.

The chain combines TRBV29-1 with TRBJ1-3; D uncertain. The germline V and J ends were trimmed by 4 bases and 0 bases, with 10 bases remaining between them. The germline CDR1 and CDR2 sequences are SQVTM and ANQGSEA. CDR3 length: 14 amino acids. The CDR3 DNA reads TGCAGCGTTGGTTTGGGAGTCTCTGGAAACACCATATATTTT. Translation: CSVGLGVSGNTIYF. The complete variable domain, with remaining parts taken from reference TRBV29-1 and TRBJ1-3, reads SAVISQKPSRDICQRGTSLTIQCQVDSQVTMMFWYRQQPGQSLTLIATANQGSEATYESGFVIDKFPISRPNLTFSTLTVSNMSPEDSSIYLCSVGLGVSGNTIYFGEGSWLTVV.

The chain is built from TRBV19 and TRBJ1-6; perhaps TRBD1 as D (6 bases). This CDR3 is built from 13 residues. Per the germline V gene, CDR1 is LNHDA and CDR2 is SQIVND (reference sequence). V shed 7 bases and J shed 6 bases, with 10 bases lying between them. CDR3 sequence: CASNIRGNSPLHF. In DNA form, the CDR3 reads TGTGCCAGTAATATCAGGGGTAATTCACCCCTCCACTTT.

V and J are TRBV25-1 and TRBJ1-2, with D perhaps matching TRBD1 (5 bases). The CDR3 has 14 amino acids. Germline CDR1 reads MGHDK; CDR2 reads SYGVNS. Trimming took 5 bases from V and 1 from J, leaving 11 bases between them. The CDR3 protein is CASSSPGLNYGYTF. CDR3 bases: TGTGCCAGCAGTTCCCCAGGGCTTAACTATGGCTACACCTTC.

The J gene is TRBJ2-2, the V gene TRBV6-5; no clear D. This CDR3 region has 12 residues. Looked up from germline, CDR1 is MNHEY and CDR2 is SVGAGI. V was clipped by 7 bases and J by 5 bases, with 8 bases between them. The CDR3 DNA sequence: TGTGCCAGCACCCCCGGGACCGGGGAGCTGTTTTTT. It codes for CASTPGTGELFF.

The gene calls are TRBV11-2 and TRBJ2-1; D is unclear. The germline gives CDR1 SGHAT, CDR2 FQNNGV. The CDR3 is 13 amino acids. The V end was cut by 9 bases, the J end by 4 bases, with 13 bases between. CDR3 nucleotide sequence: TGTGCCAGTGCTCAGAATTATTACAATGAGCAGTTCTTC. Translating it yields CASAQNYYNEQFF.

CDR3: CASSPGGYGDTEAFF. The CDR3 region has the DNA TGTGCCAGCAGCCCGGGAGGGTACGGGGACACTGAAGCTTTCTTT. The chain uses TRBV5-4 and TRBJ1-1; D unclear. V lost 4 bases and J 3 bases, leaving 16 bases between the germline ends. The CDR3 is made up of 15 amino acids. In germline, CDR1 is SGHNT, CDR2 YYREEE (reference sequence).

The genes are TRBV14 and TRBJ2-2; TRBD2 agrees at 7 bases. The CDR3 consists of 15 residues. Germline V gene data show CDR1 as SGHDN and CDR2 as FVKESK. J gave up 5 bases and V 1 base, and 4 bases lay outside the gene matches. This CDR3 is CASSQGTRRTGELFF. The CDR3 bases are TGTGCCAGCAGCCAAGGGACTAGGAGGACCGGGGAGCTGTTTTTT. Full variable domain (missing parts from reference TRBV14 and TRBJ2-2): EAGVTQFPSHSVIEKGQTVTLRCDPISGHDNLYWYRRVMGKEIKFLLHFVKESKQDESGMPNNRFLAERTGGTYSTLKVQPAELEDSGVYFCASSQGTRRTGELFFGEGSRLTVL.

This sequence joins TRBV15 and TRBJ1-4; 7 bases line up with TRBD1. The CDR3 loop spans 15 amino acids. Germline assignment: CDR1 LNHNV and CDR2 YYDKDF (reference sequence). V shed 6 bases and J 7 bases; nucleotides not matched to a gene: 11. This CDR3 reads CATSADRVGGEKLFF. DNA of the CDR3: TGTGCCACCAGTGCCGACAGGGTGGGGGGTGAAAAACTGTTTTTT.

The genes are TRBV19 and TRBJ1-4; D uncertain. Trimming removed 5 bases from V and 2 bases from J, with 9 bases in between. The V gene's germline CDR1 is LNHDA and CDR2 SQIVND (reference sequence). CDR3 length: 14 residues. The DNA for the CDR3 is TGTGCCAGTAGTCAGCTGGCGACTAATGAAAAACTGTTTTTT. Protein sequence: CASSQLATNEKLFF.

This clone was recorded only once. This sequence joins TRBV3-1 (or the pseudogene TRBV3-2) and TRBJ2-7, with D possibly TRBD2 on 5 matching bases. CDR3 length: 13 amino acids. Between the trimmed V and J ends, which lost 3 bases and 2 bases, there was a span of 8 bases. Germline V lookup: CDR1 LGHDT, CDR2 YNNKEL (reference sequence). The CDR3 loop reads CASSQEAAYEQYF. CDR3 coding DNA: TGTGCCAGCAGCCAGGAGGCGGCCTACGAGCAGTACTTC.

Comment on this clone: Mismatch with germline at one junction end may stem from a read error. V usage is TRBV28 and J usage is TRBJ2-5, with a weak D call TRBD2 (5 bases). The CDR3 sequence is 13 residues long. Germline loops: CDR1 MDHEN, CDR2 SYDVKM. CDR3 protein: CASSRASQKTQYF. DNA for the CDR3: TGTGCCAGCAGTCGGGCTAGCCAAAAGACCCAGTACTTC.

This clone appeared a few times. This chain links TRBV10-2 with TRBJ1-6; 10 bases map to TRBD1. The CDR3 length is 15 residues. The junction had 5 bases not matched to a gene; V was cut back by 2 bases and J by 10 bases. Germline V gene data show CDR1 as WSHSY and CDR2 as SAAADI. This CDR3 is CASSEGQGDRSPLHF. The CDR3 DNA is TGCGCCAGCAGTGAGGGACAGGGGGATAGGTCACCCCTCCACTTT.

V and J are TRBV28 and TRBJ2-3, with D hard to call. V lost 5 bases and J lost 5, with 8 bases in between. This CDR3 contains 12 residues. CDR1 MDHEN and CDR2 SYDVKM come from the germline V gene. CDR3 in DNA: TGTGCCAGCAGTCCCCAGCGAGATACGCAGTATTTT. Its translation is CASSPQRDTQYF. Full variable domain (missing parts from reference TRBV28 and TRBJ2-3): DVKVTQSSRYLVKRTGEKVFLECVQDMDHENMFWYRQDPGLGLRLIYFSYDVKMKEKGDIPEGYSVSREKKERFSLILESASTNQTSMYLCASSPQRDTQYFGPGTRLTVL.

This clone came up a few times. This rearrangement joins TRBV28 to TRBJ2-7, with D perhaps assigned TRBD1 or TRBD2 (5 bases each). This CDR3 contains 12 residues. V was clipped by 4 bases and J by 7 bases, with 11 bases between them. Germline V lookup: CDR1 MDHEN, CDR2 SYDVKM. Here the CDR3 DNA reads TGTGCCAGCAGTTCCACTTGGGGGGAGCAGTACTTC. It is translated as CASSSTWGEQYF. Based on the CDR3 plus reference TRBV28 and TRBJ2-7, the full variable domain is DVKVTQSSRYLVKRTGEKVFLECVQDMDHENMFWYRQDPGLGLRLIYFSYDVKMKEKGDIPEGYSVSREKKERFSLILESASTNQTSMYLCASSSTWGEQYFGPGTRLTVT.

The gene calls are TRBV6-5 and TRBJ2-3, with TRBD2 matching 9 bases. The CDR3 spans 14 residues. Germline CDR1 reads MNHEY; CDR2 reads SVGAGI. V lost 6 bases and J lost 3; bases outside the gene matches: 4. In DNA, the CDR3 is TGTGCCAGCAGCTCGCGGGAGGGGACAGATACGCAGTATTTT. It is translated as CASSSREGTDTQYF.

There are a few counts of this clone. The genes are TRBV19 and TRBJ1-4; D remains ambiguous. The CDR3 sequence is 13 residues long. V was trimmed by 8 bases and J by 0 bases, leaving 7 bases between them. Germline lookup yields CDR1 LNHDA and CDR2 SQIVND (reference sequence). The CDR3 coding sequence is TGTGCCAGTGGGAGTGCAACTAATGAAAAACTGTTTTTT. Residues: CASGSATNEKLFF.

This chain uses TRBV19 with TRBJ1-6; 7 bases map to TRBD1. CDR3 length: 15 residues. Germline CDR1 is LNHDA and CDR2 is SQIVND (reference sequence). The V gene end was trimmed by 7 bases and the J gene end by 6 bases; junction bases not matched to a gene: 9. CDR3 sequence (DNA): TGTGCCAGTAATCCGGGACAGAGGATTAATTCACCCCTCCACTTT. This encodes CASNPGQRINSPLHF.

The chain combines TRBV4-3 with TRBJ2-5; 9 bases map to TRBD1. Germline loops: CDR1 LGHNA, CDR2 YSLEER. The CDR3 is 15 amino acids. Trimming took 4 bases from V and 4 from J; bases not matched to a gene: 7. As DNA, the CDR3 is TGCGCCAGCAGCCGATTACAGGGGGCGGGAGAGACCCAGTACTTC. This codes for CASSRLQGAGETQYF.

This clone was seen just once. The chain joins TRBV10-3 to TRBJ1-4; 8 bases map to TRBD1. V lost 6 bases to trimming and J lost 4 bases; unmatched junction nucleotides: 7. There are 15 residues in the CDR3. The germline V gene has CDR1 ENHRY and CDR2 SYGVKD. CDR3 protein: CAIRDSGGDNEKLFF. DNA of the CDR3: TGTGCCATCAGGGACTCAGGGGGCGATAATGAAAAACTGTTTTTT.

The chain carries TRBV7-7 and TRBJ1-4, with TRBD1 matching 8 bases. This CDR3 is 15 amino acids long. The V segment lost 5 bases and the J segment 8 bases; nucleotides outside the gene matches: 10. CDR1 is SSHAT, CDR2 FNYEAQ, per germline (reference sequence). In nucleotides, the CDR3 is TGTGCCAGCAGCCGGGGGACAGGTTCTTACGAAAAACTGTTTTTT. This translates into CASSRGTGSYEKLFF.

The chain is built from TRBV7-2 and TRBJ1-2; D gene unclear. Germline V gene sequence: CDR1 SGHTA, CDR2 FQGNSA. The V end was cut by 5 bases, the J end by 1 base, with 20 bases between. The CDR3 is 17 amino acids. The CDR3 DNA is TGTGCCAGCAGCAGACACCCTCTGGGCGCGCTTAACTATGGCTACACCTTC. Translation: CASSRHPLGALNYGYTF.

The rearrangement links TRBV7-8 to TRBJ2-1, with a tentative D call TRBD1 (6 bases). The CDR3 covers 12 residues. V gave up 4 bases and J gave up 8 bases, with 9 bases separating them. Germline-derived CDR1 and CDR2 are SGHVS and FQNEAQ. CDR3 protein: CASSWDIDEQFF. The CDR3 region has the DNA TGTGCCAGCAGCTGGGACATCGATGAGCAGTTCTTC.

The chain links TRBV5-1 to TRBJ2-7, with unresolved D. V was cut by 4 bases and J by 3 bases, with 11 bases left in between. Germline V gene lookup returns CDR1 SGHRS and CDR2 YFSETQ. The CDR3 is made up of 13 amino acids. The CDR3 DNA follows: TGCGCCAGCAGCAAGGACGGTCTCTACGAGCAGTACTTC. The encoded protein is CASSKDGLYEQYF.

The rearrangement links TRBV6-1 to TRBJ2-4, with D possibly being TRBD2 (5 bases). This CDR3 comprises 16 residues. Trimming shortened V by 4 bases and J by 0 bases, and 13 bases separated the two germline ends. Germline V gene lookup returns CDR1 MNHNS and CDR2 SASEGT. The CDR3 spells CASSGREELAKNIQYF. The DNA for the CDR3 is TGTGCCAGCAGTGGTCGGGAAGAACTAGCCAAAAACATTCAGTACTTC.